A single sample gave rise to the 7 T cell receptor beta chains below, sequenced in a study of shared clonotypes between healthy human individuals. Only in-frame clones appear in the TCRdb table, and some are missing; sequencing was by immunoSEQ multiplex PCR. The table shows roughly 1,100,000 clones, with about 76% occurring only once. The sequenced material came from memory CD4+ T cells sorted from blood. The subset here: CD45RA-negative fraction. All receptors come from a man in his late teens or twenties in good health.

CDR3 residues: CAFGQGGQPQHF. DNA of the CDR3: TGTGCCTTCGGACAGGGAGGACAGCCCCAGCATTTT. V is TRBV30 and J is TRBJ1-5, with 8 bases aligning to TRBD1. V was pared by 7 bases and J by 7 bases, with 6 bases of the junction left unmatched. Germline values: CDR1 GTSNPN, CDR2 SVGIG (reference sequence). The CDR3 totals 12 residues.

This clone was counted between two and nine times. The V and J genes are TRBV7-2 and TRBJ2-1; D is possibly TRBD2 (5 bases). The CDR3 is 14 amino acids. The germline V gene has CDR1 SGHTA and CDR2 FQGNSA. The V end lost 5 bases, the J end lost 12 bases, and 20 bases lay between the germline ends. CDR3 nucleotides: TGTGCCAGCAGCCCGCCGGGAACCTTCTCGGTGCAGTTCTTC. Encoded protein: CASSPPGTFSVQFF.

This sequence joins TRBV18 and TRBJ2-7, with 8 bases lining up with TRBD1. The CDR3 is made up of 14 amino acids. V dropped 3 bases and J dropped 1; count of bases not matched to a gene: 2. Germline CDR1 reads KGHSH; CDR2 reads LQKENI. The CDR3 region is CASSPTGDSYEQYF. Here the CDR3 DNA reads TGTGCCAGCTCACCGACAGGGGATTCCTACGAGCAGTACTTC.

The CDR3 DNA is TGCGCCAGCAGGATACTCCAGGACAATGAGCAGTTCTTC. Protein sequence: CASRILQDNEQFF. The chain uses TRBV5-1 and TRBJ2-1; D is unresolved. The CDR3 sequence is 13 residues long. The germline V and J ends were trimmed by 5 bases and 5 bases, with 11 bases remaining between them. In germline, CDR1 is SGHRS, CDR2 YFSETQ.

A few counts support this clone. J is TRBJ2-7 and V is TRBV9, with D perhaps being TRBD1 or TRBD2 (5 bases each). Trimming shortened V by 2 bases and J by 2 bases, and 14 bases separated the two germline ends. CDR1 is SGDLS and CDR2 is YYNGEE in the germline V gene. The CDR3 is 15 residues long. The CDR3 bases are TGTGCCAGCAGCGTGGGGGTGGCAGGGACCTACGAGCAGTACTTC. Protein product: CASSVGVAGTYEQYF.

The chain has TRBV6-6 and TRBJ2-4; D is uncertain. Looked up from germline, CDR1 is MNHNY and CDR2 is SVGAGI (reference sequence). The CDR3 has 14 residues. V lost 2 bases and J 1 base, leaving 6 bases between the germline ends. DNA for the CDR3: TGTGCCAGCAGTTACATTGAGGCCAAAAACATTCAGTACTTC. Translated: CASSYIEAKNIQYF.

The V call is TRBV4-3, the J call TRBJ1-1; D gene uncertain. Germline V gene data show CDR1 as LGHNA and CDR2 as YSLEER. Trimming shortened V by 5 bases and J by 6 bases, and 16 bases separated the two germline ends. The CDR3 spans 14 residues. The CDR3 sequence: CASSNEGQAPEAFF. Written as DNA, the CDR3 is TGCGCCAGCAGCAATGAGGGTCAGGCCCCTGAAGCTTTCTTT.